What follows describes a single T cell receptor beta chain. TCRdb's copy holds only in-frame clones and misses some; the assay was immunoSEQ multiplex PCR. The sample contains about 19,000 clones, around 83% of which appear only once. This entry comes from a study of OX40 agonist ivuxolimab in advanced cancers. After removal of 0 bases from V and 3 bases from J, the junction contained 4 bases not matched to a gene. CDR1 SGHAT and CDR2 FQNNGV come from the germline V gene. The CDR3 sequence is 15 residues long. This TCR derives from an adult with an advanced solid tumor such as melanoma, head and neck, liver or kidney cancer. The chain links TRBV11-2 to TRBJ2-7; 8 nucleotides line up with TRBD2. Source: CD4+ or CD8+ T cells sorted from blood, taken in a trial of the OX40 agonist ivuxolimab. Here the CDR3 DNA reads TGTGCCAGCAGCTTAGAGGCTAGCGGGTTCTACGAGCAGTACTTC. Its translation is CASSLEASGFYEQYF.